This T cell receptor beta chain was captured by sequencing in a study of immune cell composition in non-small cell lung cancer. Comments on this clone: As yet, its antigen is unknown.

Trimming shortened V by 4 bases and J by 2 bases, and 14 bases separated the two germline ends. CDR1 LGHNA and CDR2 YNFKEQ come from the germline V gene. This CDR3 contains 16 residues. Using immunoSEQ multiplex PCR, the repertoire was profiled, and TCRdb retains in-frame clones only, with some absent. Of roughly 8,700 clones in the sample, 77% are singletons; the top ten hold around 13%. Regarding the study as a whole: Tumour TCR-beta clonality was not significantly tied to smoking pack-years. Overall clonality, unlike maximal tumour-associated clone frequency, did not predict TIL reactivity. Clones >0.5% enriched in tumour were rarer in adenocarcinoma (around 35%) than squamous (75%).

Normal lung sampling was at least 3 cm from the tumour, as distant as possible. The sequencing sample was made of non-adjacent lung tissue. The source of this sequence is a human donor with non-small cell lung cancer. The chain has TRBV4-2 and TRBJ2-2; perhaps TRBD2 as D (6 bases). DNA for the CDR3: TGTGCCAGCAGCCCATTCCTGGGGGGAAACACCGGGGAGCTGTTTTTT. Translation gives CASSPFLGGNTGELFF.